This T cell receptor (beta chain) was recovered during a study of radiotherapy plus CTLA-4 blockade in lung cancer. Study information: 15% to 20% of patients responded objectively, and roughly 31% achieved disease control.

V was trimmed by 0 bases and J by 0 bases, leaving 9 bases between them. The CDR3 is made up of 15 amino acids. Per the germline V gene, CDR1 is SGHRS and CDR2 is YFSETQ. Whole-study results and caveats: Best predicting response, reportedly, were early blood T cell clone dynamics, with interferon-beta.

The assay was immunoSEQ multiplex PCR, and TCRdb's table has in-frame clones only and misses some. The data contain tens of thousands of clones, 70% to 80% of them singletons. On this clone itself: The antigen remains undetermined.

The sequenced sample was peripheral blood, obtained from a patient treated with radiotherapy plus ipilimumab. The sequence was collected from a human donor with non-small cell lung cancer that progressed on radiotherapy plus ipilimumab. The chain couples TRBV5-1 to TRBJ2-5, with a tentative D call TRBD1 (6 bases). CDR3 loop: CASSLGQGYQETQYF. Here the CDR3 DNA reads TGCGCCAGCAGCTTGGGTCAGGGGTACCAAGAGACCCAGTACTTC.